This T cell receptor (beta chain) was documented in a study of cytomegalovirus exposure and HLA in healthy donors. The germline V gene has CDR1 WNHNN and CDR2 SYGVQD (reference sequence). The CDR3 consists of 15 residues. V gave up 7 bases and J gave up 2 bases; unmatched junction bases: 8. Profiled with immunoSEQ multiplex PCR; TCRdb holds only in-frame clones, not every one. The sample gives about 74,000 clones, 85% to 95% of which show up once; about 2.1% is in the top ten. Sequencing used PBMCs. This TCR was recovered from a woman aged 18 to 35 in good health and CMV-seropositive. This chain connects TRBV10-1 to TRBJ2-7; 10 bases align to TRBD2. The CDR3: CASITGTSDTYEQYF. The CDR3, as DNA: TGCGCCAGCATTACCGGGACTAGCGATACCTACGAGCAGTACTTC.